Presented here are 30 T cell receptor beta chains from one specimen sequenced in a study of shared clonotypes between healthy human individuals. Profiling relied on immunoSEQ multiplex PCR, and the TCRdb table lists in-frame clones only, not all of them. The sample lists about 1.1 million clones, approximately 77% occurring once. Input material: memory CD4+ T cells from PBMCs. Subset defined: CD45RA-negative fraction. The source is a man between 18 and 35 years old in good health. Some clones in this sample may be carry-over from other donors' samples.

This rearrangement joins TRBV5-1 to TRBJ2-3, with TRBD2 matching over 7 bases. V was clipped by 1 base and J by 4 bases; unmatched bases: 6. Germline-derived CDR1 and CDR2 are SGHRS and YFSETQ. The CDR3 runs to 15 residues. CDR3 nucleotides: TGCGCCAGCAGCTTGATTGTGGGAGGGGCAGATACGCAGTATTTT. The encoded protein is CASSLIVGGADTQYF.

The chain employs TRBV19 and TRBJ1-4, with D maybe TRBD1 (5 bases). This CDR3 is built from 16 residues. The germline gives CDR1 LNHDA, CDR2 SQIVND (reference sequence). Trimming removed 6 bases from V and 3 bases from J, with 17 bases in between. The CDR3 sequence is CASRGHGTDANEKLFF. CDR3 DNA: TGTGCCAGTAGGGGGCATGGGACCGACGCTAATGAAAAACTGTTTTTT.

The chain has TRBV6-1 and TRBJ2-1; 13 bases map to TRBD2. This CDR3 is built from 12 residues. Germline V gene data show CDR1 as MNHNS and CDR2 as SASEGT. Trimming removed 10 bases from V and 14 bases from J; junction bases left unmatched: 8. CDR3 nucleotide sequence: TGTGCCACCAGGACTAGCGGGAGCGTGGAGTTCTTC. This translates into CATRTSGSVEFF.

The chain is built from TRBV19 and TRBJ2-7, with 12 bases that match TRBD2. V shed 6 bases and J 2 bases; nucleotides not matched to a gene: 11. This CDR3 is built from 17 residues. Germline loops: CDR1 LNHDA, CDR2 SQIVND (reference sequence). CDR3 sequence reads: CASRPGLAGLGPYEQYF. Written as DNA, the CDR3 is TGTGCCAGTAGACCAGGACTAGCGGGACTGGGACCCTACGAGCAGTACTTC.

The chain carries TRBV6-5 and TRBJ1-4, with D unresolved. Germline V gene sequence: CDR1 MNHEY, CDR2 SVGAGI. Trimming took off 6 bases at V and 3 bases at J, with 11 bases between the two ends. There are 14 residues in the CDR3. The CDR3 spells CASRIGGANEKLFF. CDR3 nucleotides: TGTGCCAGCAGGATTGGCGGAGCTAATGAAAAACTGTTTTTT.

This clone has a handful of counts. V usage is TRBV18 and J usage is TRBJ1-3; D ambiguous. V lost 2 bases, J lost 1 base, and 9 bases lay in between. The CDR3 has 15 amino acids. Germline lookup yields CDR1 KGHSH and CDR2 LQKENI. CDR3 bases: TGTGCCAGCTCACCATCGGGGTATTCTGGAAACACCATATATTTT. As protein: CASSPSGYSGNTIYF.

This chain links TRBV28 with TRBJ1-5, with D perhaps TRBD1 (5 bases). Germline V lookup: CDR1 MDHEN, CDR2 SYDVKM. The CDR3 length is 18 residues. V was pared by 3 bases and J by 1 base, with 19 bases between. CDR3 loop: CASSFAKRGQGSNQPQHF. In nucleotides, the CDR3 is TGTGCCAGCAGTTTTGCGAAGCGAGGTCAGGGCAGCAATCAGCCCCAGCATTTT.

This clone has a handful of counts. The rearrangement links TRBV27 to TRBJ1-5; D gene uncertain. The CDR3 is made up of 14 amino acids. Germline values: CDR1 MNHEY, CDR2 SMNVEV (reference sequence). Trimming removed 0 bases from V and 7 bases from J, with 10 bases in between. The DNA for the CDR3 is TGTGCCAGCAGTTTATCTCAGAGCTGGCAGCCCCAGCATTTT. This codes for CASSLSQSWQPQHF.

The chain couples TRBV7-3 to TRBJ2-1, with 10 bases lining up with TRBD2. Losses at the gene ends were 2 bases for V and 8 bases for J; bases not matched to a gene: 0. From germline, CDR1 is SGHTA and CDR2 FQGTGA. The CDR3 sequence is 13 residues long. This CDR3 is CASSLLAGDEQFF. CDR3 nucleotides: TGTGCCAGCAGCTTACTAGCGGGAGATGAGCAGTTCTTC.

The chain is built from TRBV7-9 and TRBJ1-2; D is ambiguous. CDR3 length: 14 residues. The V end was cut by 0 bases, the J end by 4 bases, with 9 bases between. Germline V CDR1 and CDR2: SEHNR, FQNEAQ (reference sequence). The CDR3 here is CASSLAQGLYGYTF. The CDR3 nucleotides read TGTGCCAGCAGCTTAGCGCAAGGCCTCTATGGCTACACCTTC.

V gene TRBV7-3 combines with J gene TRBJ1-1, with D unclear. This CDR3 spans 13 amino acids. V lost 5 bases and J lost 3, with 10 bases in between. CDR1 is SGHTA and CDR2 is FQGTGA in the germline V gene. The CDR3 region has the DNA TGTGCCAGCAGCCTCGGTTTGTACACTGAAGCTTTCTTT. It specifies CASSLGLYTEAFF.

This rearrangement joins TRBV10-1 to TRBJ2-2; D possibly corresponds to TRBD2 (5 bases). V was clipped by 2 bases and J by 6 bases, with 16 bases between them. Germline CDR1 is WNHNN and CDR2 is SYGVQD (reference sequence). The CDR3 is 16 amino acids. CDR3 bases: TGCGCCAGCAGTGAGACGGTCCTAGCTCAAGCCGGGGAGCTGTTTTTT. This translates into CASSETVLAQAGELFF.

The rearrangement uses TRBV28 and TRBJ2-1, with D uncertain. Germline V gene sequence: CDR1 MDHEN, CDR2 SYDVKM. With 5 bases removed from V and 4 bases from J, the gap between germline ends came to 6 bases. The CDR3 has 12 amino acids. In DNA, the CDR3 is TGTGCCAGCAGTATCCCGTACAATGAGCAGTTCTTC. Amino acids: CASSIPYNEQFF.

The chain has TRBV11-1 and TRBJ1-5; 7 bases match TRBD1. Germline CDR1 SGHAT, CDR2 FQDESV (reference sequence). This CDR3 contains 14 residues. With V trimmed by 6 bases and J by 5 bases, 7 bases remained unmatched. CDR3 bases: TGTGCCAGCAGACCTCAGGGGGATGATCAGCCCCAGCATTTT. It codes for CASRPQGDDQPQHF.

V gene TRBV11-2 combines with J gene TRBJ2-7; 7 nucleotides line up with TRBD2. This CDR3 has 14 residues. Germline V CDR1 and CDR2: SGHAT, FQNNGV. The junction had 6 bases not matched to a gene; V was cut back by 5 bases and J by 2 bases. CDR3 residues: CASSATSAPYEQYF. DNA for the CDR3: TGTGCCAGCAGCGCTACTAGCGCGCCCTACGAGCAGTACTTC.

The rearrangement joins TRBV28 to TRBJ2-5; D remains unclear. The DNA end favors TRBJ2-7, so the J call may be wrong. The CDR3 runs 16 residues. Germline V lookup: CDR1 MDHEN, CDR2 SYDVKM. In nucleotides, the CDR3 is TGTGCCAGCAGTTCTCCTAGTCGCAGGCCATCCTACGAGCAGTACTTC. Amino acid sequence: CASSSPSRRPSYEQYF.

This CDR3 is CASSFIPARGRETQYF. In nucleotides, the CDR3 is TGTGCCAGCAGTTTCATACCGGCTAGGGGTCGGGAGACCCAGTACTTC. The rearrangement links TRBV27 to TRBJ2-5, with D possibly matching TRBD1 (5 bases). Germline CDR1 reads MNHEY; CDR2 reads SMNVEV (reference sequence). V was cut by 3 bases and J by 5 bases, with 19 bases left in between. This CDR3 spans 16 amino acids.

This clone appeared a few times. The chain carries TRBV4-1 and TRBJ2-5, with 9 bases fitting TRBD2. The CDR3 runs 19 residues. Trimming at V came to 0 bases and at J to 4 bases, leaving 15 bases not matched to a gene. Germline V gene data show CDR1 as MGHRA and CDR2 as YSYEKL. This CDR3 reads CASSQDTGGRARGGETQYF. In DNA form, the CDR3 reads TGCGCCAGCAGCCAAGATACGGGCGGGAGGGCGAGAGGTGGAGAGACCCAGTACTTC.

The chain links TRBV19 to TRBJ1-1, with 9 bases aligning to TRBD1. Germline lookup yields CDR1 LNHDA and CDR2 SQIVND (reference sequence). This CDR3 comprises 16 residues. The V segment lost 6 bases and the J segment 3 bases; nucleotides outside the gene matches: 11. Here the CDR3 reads CASSRDRGIGYTEAFF. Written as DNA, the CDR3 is TGTGCCAGTAGCCGTGACAGGGGGATAGGTTACACTGAAGCTTTCTTT.

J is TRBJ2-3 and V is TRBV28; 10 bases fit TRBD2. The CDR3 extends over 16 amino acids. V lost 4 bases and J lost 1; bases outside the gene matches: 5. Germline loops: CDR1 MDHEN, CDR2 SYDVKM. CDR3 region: CASSYPGTSGTDTQYF. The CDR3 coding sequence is TGTGCCAGCAGTTACCCGGGGACTAGCGGCACAGATACGCAGTATTTT. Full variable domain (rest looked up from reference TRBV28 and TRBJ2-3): DVKVTQSSRYLVKRTGEKVFLECVQDMDHENMFWYRQDPGLGLRLIYFSYDVKMKEKGDIPEGYSVSREKKERFSLILESASTNQTSMYLCASSYPGTSGTDTQYFGPGTRLTVL.

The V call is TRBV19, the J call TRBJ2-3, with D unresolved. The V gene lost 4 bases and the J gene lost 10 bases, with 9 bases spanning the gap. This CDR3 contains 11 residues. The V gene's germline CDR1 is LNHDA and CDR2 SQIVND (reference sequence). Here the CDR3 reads CASSTGIAQYF. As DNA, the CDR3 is TGTGCCAGTAGTACCGGCATAGCGCAGTATTTT. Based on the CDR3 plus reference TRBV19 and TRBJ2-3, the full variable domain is DGGITQSPKYLFRKEGQNVTLSCEQNLNHDAMYWYRQDPGQGLRLIYYSQIVNDFQKGDIAEGYSVSREKKESFPLTVTSAQKNPTAFYLCASSTGIAQYFGPGTRLTVL.

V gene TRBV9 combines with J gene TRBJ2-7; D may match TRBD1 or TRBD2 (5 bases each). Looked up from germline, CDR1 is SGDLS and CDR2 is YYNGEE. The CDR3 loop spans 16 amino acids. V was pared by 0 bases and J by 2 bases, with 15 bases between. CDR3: CASSVGLRDAPYEQYF. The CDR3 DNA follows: TGTGCCAGCAGCGTAGGGCTAAGGGACGCACCCTACGAGCAGTACTTC.

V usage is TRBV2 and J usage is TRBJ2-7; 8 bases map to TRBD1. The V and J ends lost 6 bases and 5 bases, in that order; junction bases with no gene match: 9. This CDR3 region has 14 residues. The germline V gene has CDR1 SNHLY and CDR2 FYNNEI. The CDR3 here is CASSFQGASDEQYF. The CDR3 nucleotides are TGTGCCAGCAGCTTCCAGGGGGCGTCGGACGAGCAGTACTTC.

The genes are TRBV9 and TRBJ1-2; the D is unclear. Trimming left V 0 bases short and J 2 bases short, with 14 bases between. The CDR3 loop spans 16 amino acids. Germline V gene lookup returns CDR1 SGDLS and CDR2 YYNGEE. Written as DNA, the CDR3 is TGTGCCAGCAGCGTAGGTGGGCCCTCGTCCAACTATGGCTACACCTTC. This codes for CASSVGGPSSNYGYTF.

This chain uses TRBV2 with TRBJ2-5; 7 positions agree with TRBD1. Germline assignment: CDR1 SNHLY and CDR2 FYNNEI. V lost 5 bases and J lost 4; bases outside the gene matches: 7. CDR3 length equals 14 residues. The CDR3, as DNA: TGTGCCAGCAGTCATTTGGACAGGATAGAGACCCAGTACTTC. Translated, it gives CASSHLDRIETQYF.

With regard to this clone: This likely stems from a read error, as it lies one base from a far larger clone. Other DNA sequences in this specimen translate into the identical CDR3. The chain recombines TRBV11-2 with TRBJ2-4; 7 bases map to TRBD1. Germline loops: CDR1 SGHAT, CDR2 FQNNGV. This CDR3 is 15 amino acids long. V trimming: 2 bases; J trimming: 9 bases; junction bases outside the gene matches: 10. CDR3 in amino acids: CASSLPWDRGPIQYF. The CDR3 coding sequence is TGTGCCAGCAGCTTACCCTGGGACAGAGGACCCATTCAGTACTTC.

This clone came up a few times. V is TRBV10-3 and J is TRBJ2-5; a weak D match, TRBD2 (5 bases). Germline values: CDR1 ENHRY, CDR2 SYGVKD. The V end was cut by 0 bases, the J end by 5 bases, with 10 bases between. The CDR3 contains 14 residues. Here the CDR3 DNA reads TGTGCCATCAGTGAGTCGAGGGTCGGGGAGACCCAGTACTTC. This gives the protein CAISESRVGETQYF.

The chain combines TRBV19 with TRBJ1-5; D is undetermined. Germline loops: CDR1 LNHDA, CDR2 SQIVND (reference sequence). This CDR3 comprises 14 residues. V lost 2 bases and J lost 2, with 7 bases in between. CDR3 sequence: CASSITIGNQPQHF. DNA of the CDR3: TGTGCCAGTAGTATAACTATAGGCAATCAGCCCCAGCATTTT.

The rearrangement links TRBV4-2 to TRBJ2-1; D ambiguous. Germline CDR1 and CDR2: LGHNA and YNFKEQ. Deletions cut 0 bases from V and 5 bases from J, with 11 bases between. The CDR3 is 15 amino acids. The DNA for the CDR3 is TGTGCCAGCAGCCAAGAAGAGACGGCGCACAATGAGCAGTTCTTC. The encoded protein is CASSQEETAHNEQFF.

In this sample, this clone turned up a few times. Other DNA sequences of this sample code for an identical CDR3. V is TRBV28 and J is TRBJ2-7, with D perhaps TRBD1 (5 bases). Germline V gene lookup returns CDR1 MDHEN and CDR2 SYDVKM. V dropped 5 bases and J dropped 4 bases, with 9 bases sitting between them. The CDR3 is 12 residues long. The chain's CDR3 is CASSPRQYEQYF. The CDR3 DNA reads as TGTGCCAGCAGTCCCCGACAGTACGAGCAGTACTTC.